This T cell receptor (beta chain) was captured by sequencing in a study of human T cells and chemical hapten exposure. Regarding time point: pre-sensitization, week 0. Sample treatment: therapeutic diphenylcyclopropenone sensitization with weekly scalp DPC. Suited to DPC and affected by alopecia, the donors ranged from 18 to 70 years old. Per the germline V gene, CDR1 is SGHAT and CDR2 is FQNNGV. The CDR3 consists of 16 residues. Trimming removed 1 base from V and 6 bases from J; junction bases left unmatched: 8. The table lists this clonotype with many counts. Its antigen is unidentified. For the library, individual cDNA molecules each received unique molecular identifiers. TCRdb processed the RACE reads anew with MiXCR; each CDR3 protein has one entry. The sample carries under 45,000 distinct CDR3 sequences, roughly 10% recorded once. Findings and caveats of the study: Expanded TCRs produced significantly more large CDR3 similarity clusters than controls did.

The TCR comes from a man in his thirties or forties with alopecia areata. Some clones in this sample may be carry-over from other donors' samples. Here the sequenced sample was whole blood, taken in connection with sensitization to the hapten diphenylcyclopropenone (DPC). The genes are TRBV11-2 and TRBJ1-1, with 10 bases lining up with TRBD1. The CDR3 DNA follows: TGTGCCAGCAGCTTAGGGACAGGGGGACATGGATCTGAAGCTTTCTTT. Its protein is CASSLGTGGHGSEAFF.